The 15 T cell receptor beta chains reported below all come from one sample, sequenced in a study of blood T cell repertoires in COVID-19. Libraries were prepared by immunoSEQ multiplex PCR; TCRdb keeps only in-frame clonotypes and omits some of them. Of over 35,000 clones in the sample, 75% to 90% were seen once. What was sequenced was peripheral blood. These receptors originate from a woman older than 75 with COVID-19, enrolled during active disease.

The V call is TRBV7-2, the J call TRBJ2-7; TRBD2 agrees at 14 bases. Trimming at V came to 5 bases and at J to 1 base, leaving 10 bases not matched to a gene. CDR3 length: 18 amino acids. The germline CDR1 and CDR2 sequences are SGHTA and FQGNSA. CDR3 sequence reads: CASSQPGLAGASSYEQYF. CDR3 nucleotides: TGTGCCAGCAGCCAACCGGGACTAGCGGGAGCTAGTTCCTACGAGCAGTACTTC.

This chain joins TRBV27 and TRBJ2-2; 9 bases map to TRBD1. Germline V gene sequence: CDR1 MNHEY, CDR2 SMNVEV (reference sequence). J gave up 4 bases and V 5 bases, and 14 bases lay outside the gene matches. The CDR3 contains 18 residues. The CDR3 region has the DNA TGTGCCAGCAGTCCTTGGGGGGGACAGGGCTACCTCACCGGGGAGCTGTTTTTT. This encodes CASSPWGGQGYLTGELFF.

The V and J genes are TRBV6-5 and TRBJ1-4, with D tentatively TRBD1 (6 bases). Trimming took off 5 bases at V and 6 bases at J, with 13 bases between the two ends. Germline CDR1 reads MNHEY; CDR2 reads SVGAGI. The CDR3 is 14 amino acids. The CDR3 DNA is TGTGCCAGCAGTCGCCTCAGGGGAGATGAAAAACTGTTTTTT. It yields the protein CASSRLRGDEKLFF.

The chain's CDR3 is CASSLDSSYNEQFF. In nucleotides, the CDR3 is TGTGCCAGCTCACTTGACAGCTCCTACAATGAGCAGTTCTTC. This chain links TRBV18 with TRBJ2-1; maybe TRBD1 (5 bases). From germline, CDR1 is KGHSH and CDR2 LQKENI. The CDR3 covers 14 residues. Trimming left V 4 bases short and J 0 bases short, with 7 bases between.

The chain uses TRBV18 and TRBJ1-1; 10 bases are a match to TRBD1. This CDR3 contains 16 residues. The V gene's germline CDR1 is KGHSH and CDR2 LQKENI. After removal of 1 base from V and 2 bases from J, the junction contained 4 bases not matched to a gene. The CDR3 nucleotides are TGTGCCAGCTCACCACGTCGGACAGGGGGAAACACTGAAGCTTTCTTT. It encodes CASSPRRTGGNTEAFF. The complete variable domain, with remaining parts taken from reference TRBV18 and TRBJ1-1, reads NAGVMQNPRHLVRRRGQEARLRCSPMKGHSHVYWYRQLPEEGLKFMVYLQKENIIDESGMPKERFSAEFPKEGPSILRIQQVVRGDSAAYFCASSPRRTGGNTEAFFGQGTRLTVV.

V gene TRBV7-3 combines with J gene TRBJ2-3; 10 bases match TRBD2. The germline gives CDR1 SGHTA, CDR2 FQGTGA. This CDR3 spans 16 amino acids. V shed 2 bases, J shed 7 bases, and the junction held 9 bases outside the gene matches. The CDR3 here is CASSLGPTSGLHTQYF. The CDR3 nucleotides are TGTGCCAGCAGCTTAGGGCCGACTAGCGGGCTACATACGCAGTATTTT.

Written as DNA, the CDR3 is TGTGCCAGCAGCAAATGTCGGTTTAGGAGGGGTTTGGAGACCCAGTACTTC. Its translation is CASSKCRFRRGLETQYF. The chain combines TRBV21-1 with TRBJ2-5; TRBD2 is the table's D call and was not checked against the DNA. TRBV21-1 is marked as a pseudogene. The CDR3 consists of 17 residues.

CDR3 region: CATSGLAGARETQYF. The CDR3 DNA follows: TGTGCCACCAGTGGTTTAGCGGGAGCGCGTGAGACCCAGTACTTC. The J gene is TRBJ2-5, the V gene TRBV24-1, with 9 positions matching TRBD2. The CDR3 extends over 15 amino acids. Per the germline V gene, CDR1 is KGHDR and CDR2 is SFDVKD. Trimming removed 5 bases from V and 5 bases from J; junction bases left unmatched: 8.

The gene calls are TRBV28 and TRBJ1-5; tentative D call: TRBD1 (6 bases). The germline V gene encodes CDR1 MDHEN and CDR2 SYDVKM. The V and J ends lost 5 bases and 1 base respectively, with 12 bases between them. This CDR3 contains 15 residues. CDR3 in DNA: TGTGCCAGCAGTCCCACAGGGCTGAGCAATCAGCCCCAGCATTTT. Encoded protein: CASSPTGLSNQPQHF.

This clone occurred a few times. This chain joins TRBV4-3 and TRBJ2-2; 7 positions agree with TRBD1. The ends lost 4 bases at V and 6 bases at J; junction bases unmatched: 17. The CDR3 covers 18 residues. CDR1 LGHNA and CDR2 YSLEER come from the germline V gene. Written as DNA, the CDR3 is TGCGCCAGCAGCCTCACATTGACAGGGTCCAGCGTATCCGGGGAGCTGTTTTTT. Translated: CASSLTLTGSSVSGELFF.

CDR3: CASSLRGRGSETQYF. CDR3 in DNA: TGTGCCAGCAGCCTCCGGGGGAGAGGGAGCGAGACCCAGTACTTC. V is TRBV5-8 and J is TRBJ2-5; D might be TRBD2 (6 bases). The germline V gene encodes CDR1 SGHTS and CDR2 YDEGEE. This CDR3 has 15 residues. V was cut by 4 bases and J by 5 bases, with 18 bases left in between.

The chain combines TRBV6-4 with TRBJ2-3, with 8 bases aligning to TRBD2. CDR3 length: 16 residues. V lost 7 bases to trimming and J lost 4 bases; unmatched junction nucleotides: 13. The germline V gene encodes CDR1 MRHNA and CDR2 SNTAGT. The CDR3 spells CASTTAGGGLADTQYF. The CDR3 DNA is TGTGCCAGCACCACGGCCGGGGGGGGACTCGCAGATACGCAGTATTTT.

The CDR3 sequence: CAMKGDRGLQGTEAFF. CDR3 nucleotide sequence: TGTGCCATGAAGGGGGACAGGGGGCTCCAGGGCACTGAAGCTTTCTTT. The chain uses TRBV10-3 and TRBJ1-1, with 12 bases identical to TRBD1. The CDR3 has 16 amino acids. Germline V CDR1 and CDR2: ENHRY, SYGVKD. The V segment lost 9 bases and the J segment 4 bases; nucleotides outside the gene matches: 12.

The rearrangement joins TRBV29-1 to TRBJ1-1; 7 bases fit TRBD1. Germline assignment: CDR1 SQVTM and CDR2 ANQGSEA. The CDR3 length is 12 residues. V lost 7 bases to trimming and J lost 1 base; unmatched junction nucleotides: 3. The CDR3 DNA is TGCAGCGCGTCAGGGGGGAACACTGAAGCTTTCTTT. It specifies CSASGGNTEAFF.

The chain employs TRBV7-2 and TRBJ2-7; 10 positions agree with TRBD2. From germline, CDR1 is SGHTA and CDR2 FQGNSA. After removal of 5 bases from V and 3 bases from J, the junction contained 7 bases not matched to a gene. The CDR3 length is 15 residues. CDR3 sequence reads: CASSRSAGGIYEQYF. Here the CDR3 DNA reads TGTGCCAGCAGCCGTTCAGCGGGGGGGATCTACGAGCAGTACTTC.